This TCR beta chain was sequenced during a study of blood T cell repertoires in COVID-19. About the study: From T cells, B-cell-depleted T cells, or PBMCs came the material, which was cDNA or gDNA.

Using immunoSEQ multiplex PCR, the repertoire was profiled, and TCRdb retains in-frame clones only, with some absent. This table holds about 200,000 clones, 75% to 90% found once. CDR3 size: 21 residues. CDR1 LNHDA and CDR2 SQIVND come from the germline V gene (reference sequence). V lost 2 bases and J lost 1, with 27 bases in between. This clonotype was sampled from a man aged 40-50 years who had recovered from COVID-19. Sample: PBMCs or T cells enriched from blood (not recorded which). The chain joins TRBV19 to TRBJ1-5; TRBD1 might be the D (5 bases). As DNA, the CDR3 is TGTGCCAGTAGTATAAGTATTACGCGGTGGGGGGGACCAAGGAGCAATCAGCCCCAGCATTTT. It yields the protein CASSISITRWGGPRSNQPQHF.